The 32 T cell receptor beta chains below all came from one sample that was sequenced in a study of T cell changes during pregnancy in multiple sclerosis. Here immunoSEQ multiplex PCR was the method, and the copy in TCRdb shows in-frame clones only, minus some. The sample has 70,000 to 100,000 clones, roughly 93% seen once. The sequences come from peripheral blood, collected in the first trimester of pregnancy. The receptors derive from a female donor with multiple sclerosis, enrolled in a pregnancy study.

V is TRBV11-2 and J is TRBJ2-3; D unresolved. V was shortened by 2 bases and J by 3 bases, with 18 bases between the two germline ends. Germline V gives CDR1 SGHAT, CDR2 FQNNGV. The CDR3 loop spans 17 amino acids. For the CDR3, the DNA is TGTGCCAGCAGCTTAAGGCCCTCATCGCCCGGGACAGATACGCAGTATTTT. Translated: CASSLRPSSPGTDTQYF.

The gene calls are TRBV4-1 and TRBJ2-7; perhaps TRBD2 as D (5 bases). This CDR3 spans 13 amino acids. Trimming removed 1 base at V and 6 bases at J, with 10 bases between. The germline gives CDR1 MGHRA, CDR2 YSYEKL. The CDR3 DNA reads as TGCGCCAGCAGCCAAGGGGGAGCCCGCGAGCAGTACTTC. It yields the protein CASSQGGAREQYF.

This clone showed up just a few times. The V and J genes are TRBV5-1 and TRBJ2-3, with D perhaps matching TRBD2 (6 bases). The CDR3 has 15 amino acids. The germline gives CDR1 SGHRS, CDR2 YFSETQ. Trimming removed 2 bases from V and 1 base from J, with 11 bases in between. The CDR3 DNA sequence: TGCGCCAGCAGCTTACGGGGGATGGGCACAGATACGCAGTATTTT. It translates to CASSLRGMGTDTQYF.

Points on this clone: A read error may account for a junction end that differs from germline. CDR3: CASSPGGTDTQYF. The CDR3 nucleotides read TGTGCTAGCAGCCCCGGAGGGACAGATACGCAGTATTTT. This chain joins TRBV7-7 and TRBJ2-3; TRBD2 is a possible D gene (6 bases). CDR1 SSHAT and CDR2 FNYEAQ come from the germline V gene (reference sequence). The CDR3 totals 13 residues.

This clone was observed a single time. The CDR3 here is CASSLLRGQDGYTF. Written as DNA, the CDR3 is TGTGCCAGCAGTTTGCTCAGGGGGCAGGATGGCTACACCTTC. V gene TRBV28 combines with J gene TRBJ1-2, with TRBD1 matching over 8 bases. The CDR3 has 14 residues. The J segment lost 6 bases and the V segment lost 3 bases, leaving 6 bases of the junction unmatched. Germline V lookup: CDR1 MDHEN, CDR2 SYDVKM.

The chain combines TRBV7-9 with TRBJ2-5; 7 bases fit TRBD1. After removal of 5 bases from V and 4 bases from J, the junction contained 13 bases not matched to a gene. Germline V gives CDR1 SEHNR, CDR2 FQNEAQ (reference sequence). CDR3 size: 16 residues. Here the CDR3 DNA reads TGTGCCAGCAGCCACTCGACAGGGAGAGGGCGAGAGACCCAGTACTTC. Translation gives CASSHSTGRGRETQYF.

CDR3 loop: CASSSLQQGTYEQYF. The DNA of the CDR3 is TGTGCCAGCAGCTCGCTACAACAGGGAACCTACGAGCAGTACTTC. This chain uses TRBV7-9 with TRBJ2-7; D possibly corresponds to TRBD1 (6 bases). CDR1 is SEHNR and CDR2 is FQNEAQ in the germline V gene (reference sequence). V lost 4 bases, J lost 2 bases, and 15 bases lay in between. The CDR3 has 15 residues.

A single count supports this clone. The CDR3 protein is CASSQGTDRNNYGYTF. The CDR3 coding sequence is TGTGCCAGCAGTCAAGGGACAGACCGAAATAACTATGGCTACACCTTC. The rearrangement links TRBV6-1 to TRBJ1-2; 7 nucleotides align to TRBD1. V lost 5 bases to trimming and J lost 1 base; unmatched junction nucleotides: 10. Germline values: CDR1 MNHNS, CDR2 SASEGT. CDR3 length equals 16 residues.

This rearrangement joins TRBV6-5 to TRBJ2-1, with D tentatively TRBD1 (5 bases). CDR1 MNHEY and CDR2 SVGAGI come from the germline V gene. The CDR3 totals 13 residues. Deletions cut 11 bases from V and 3 bases from J, with 14 bases between. The CDR3 loop is CASMDTFYNEQFF. The DNA for the CDR3 is TGTGCCTCGATGGACACCTTCTACAATGAGCAGTTCTTC.

The rearrangement links TRBV19 to TRBJ1-5, with TRBD1 matching over 8 bases. The CDR3 sequence is 15 residues long. V trimming: 8 bases; J trimming: 2 bases; junction bases outside the gene matches: 8. Germline values: CDR1 LNHDA, CDR2 SQIVND (reference sequence). In nucleotides, the CDR3 is TGTGCCAGTTCCCGACAGGGGTCAGGCAATCAGCCCCAGCATTTT. It specifies CASSRQGSGNQPQHF.

The gene calls are TRBV11-2 and TRBJ1-1; 8 bases are a match to TRBD1. Germline CDR1 reads SGHAT; CDR2 reads FQNNGV. The junction had 11 bases not matched to a gene; V was cut back by 5 bases and J by 6 bases. CDR3 length: 15 amino acids. DNA for the CDR3: TGTGCCAGCAGCAGTGCAGGGGGCATATTCGCTGAAGCTTTCTTT. It is translated as CASSSAGGIFAEAFF.

The V gene is TRBV6-1, the J gene TRBJ2-7; D remains ambiguous. With 1 base removed from V and 3 bases from J, the gap between germline ends came to 13 bases. The CDR3 is 15 amino acids. Germline V gives CDR1 MNHNS, CDR2 SASEGT. As DNA, the CDR3 is TGTGCCAGCAGTGAAGGGCTAGGCGCGGTCTACGAGCAGTACTTC. Translation gives CASSEGLGAVYEQYF.

This chain uses TRBV30 with TRBJ1-5, with 9 positions matching TRBD1. Germline trimming cut 0 bases from V and 5 bases from J; bases unmatched to any gene: 14. The CDR3 is 18 amino acids. Germline loops: CDR1 GTSNPN, CDR2 SVGIG (reference sequence). CDR3 DNA: TGTGCCTGGAGTGTTTCCGGGGACAGGGATAGTGATTATCAGCCCCAGCATTTT. This codes for CAWSVSGDRDSDYQPQHF.

This chain connects TRBV4-1 to TRBJ2-1; 11 nucleotides align to TRBD2. CDR1 MGHRA and CDR2 YSYEKL come from the germline V gene. The CDR3 consists of 15 residues. The junction had 4 bases not matched to a gene; V was cut back by 2 bases and J by 7 bases. The CDR3 loop reads CASSQIAGGLNEQFF. The CDR3 DNA reads TGCGCCAGCAGCCAAATAGCGGGGGGGCTTAATGAGCAGTTCTTC.

Only one count was recorded for this clone. This chain links TRBV5-8 with TRBJ1-3; D remains unclear. V was cut by 4 bases and J by 6 bases, with 5 bases left in between. This CDR3 has 11 residues. Germline V gene data show CDR1 as SGHTS and CDR2 as YDEGEE. CDR3 residues: CASSLTNTIYF. DNA for the CDR3: TGTGCCAGCAGCCTAACAAACACCATATATTTT.

This clone was observed once. The chain employs TRBV27 and TRBJ2-7, with TRBD1 matching 9 bases. V trimming: 4 bases; J trimming: 2 bases; junction bases outside the gene matches: 6. Germline assignment: CDR1 MNHEY and CDR2 SMNVEV (reference sequence). CDR3 length: 15 amino acids. The CDR3 DNA reads as TGTGCCAGCAGTTCGACGACAGGGGGTCCCTACGAGCAGTACTTC. It specifies CASSSTTGGPYEQYF.

For this clone: Other DNA variants within this sample encode the same CDR3. The rearrangement links TRBV19 to TRBJ1-1; D is perhaps TRBD1 (5 bases). Trimming stripped 7 bases from V and 0 bases from J, with 9 bases between. Germline V gene lookup returns CDR1 LNHDA and CDR2 SQIVND (reference sequence). The CDR3 has 13 residues. DNA for the CDR3: TGTGCCAGTATGGGGGGTATGAACACTGAAGCTTTCTTT. The encoded protein is CASMGGMNTEAFF.

V and J are TRBV7-9 and TRBJ2-1; no firm D call. This CDR3 is 13 amino acids long. V lost 4 bases, J lost 9 bases, and 13 bases lay in between. The germline CDR1 and CDR2 sequences are SEHNR and FQNEAQ (reference sequence). CDR3 sequence reads: CASSSAALGEQFF. As DNA, the CDR3 is TGTGCCAGCAGCTCGGCGGCGTTGGGTGAGCAGTTCTTC.

This clone was detected a few times. This chain joins TRBV6-1 and TRBJ2-7; D possibly corresponds to TRBD2 (6 bases). The CDR3 contains 13 residues. Germline V gene sequence: CDR1 MNHNS, CDR2 SASEGT. V was clipped by 7 bases and J by 3 bases, with 13 bases between them. CDR3 in DNA: TGTGCCAGCATTAAAGGGAGGAGCTACGAGCAGTACTTC. Protein sequence: CASIKGRSYEQYF.

V gene TRBV7-3 combines with J gene TRBJ1-3, with 7 bases lining up with TRBD1. The CDR3 length is 13 residues. V lost 5 bases to trimming and J lost 4 bases; unmatched junction nucleotides: 2. Germline CDR1 reads SGHTA; CDR2 reads FQGTGA. In DNA, the CDR3 is TGTGCCAGCAGCCCGGGACAGGGAAACACCATATATTTT. Translation: CASSPGQGNTIYF.

The J gene is TRBJ2-7, the V gene TRBV5-6; TRBD1 matches 12 bases. The CDR3 sequence is 17 residues long. Germline CDR1 SGHDT, CDR2 YYEEEE. V shed 2 bases and J 6 bases; nucleotides not matched to a gene: 12. This CDR3 is CASSFSGQGALEGEQYF. The CDR3 DNA is TGTGCCAGCAGCTTTTCGGGACAGGGGGCCTTGGAGGGCGAGCAGTACTTC.

The V call is TRBV5-6, the J call TRBJ1-6, with no clear D. The germline V gene has CDR1 SGHDT and CDR2 YYEEEE. This CDR3 contains 14 residues. V was pared by 0 bases and J by 8 bases, with 9 bases between. CDR3 DNA sequence: TGTGCCAGCAGCTTGGGCAAGGGAGATTCACCCCTCCACTTT. Translating gives CASSLGKGDSPLHF.

V gene TRBV5-1 combines with J gene TRBJ2-1, with 15 bases lining up with TRBD2. V was clipped by 4 bases and J by 6 bases; unmatched bases: 5. This CDR3 is built from 16 residues. Germline values: CDR1 SGHRS, CDR2 YFSETQ. The CDR3 DNA sequence: TGCGCCAGCAGCCCCTGGACTAGCGGGGGGGGCAATGAGCAGTTCTTC. Encoded protein: CASSPWTSGGGNEQFF.

J is TRBJ1-4 and V is TRBV6-1; 7 positions agree with TRBD1. The J segment lost 7 bases and the V segment lost 0 bases, leaving 14 bases of the junction unmatched. CDR3 size: 18 residues. The germline V gene has CDR1 MNHNS and CDR2 SASEGT. This chain's CDR3 is CASSEALPRQGPTEKLFF. For the CDR3, the DNA is TGTGCCAGCAGTGAAGCGTTGCCCCGACAGGGCCCAACTGAAAAACTGTTTTTT.

In the case of this clone: The junction departs from the called germline gene at one end, perhaps through a read error. The V gene is TRBV7-7, the J gene TRBJ2-1; 9 bases map to TRBD2. The germline CDR1 and CDR2 sequences are SSHAT and FNYEAQ (reference sequence). This CDR3 is 13 amino acids long. CDR3 residues: CASSLAGGYEQFF. CDR3 coding DNA: TGTGCTAGCAGCTTGGCGGGGGGGTATGAGCAGTTCTTC.

This clone was seen more than once but under ten times. This chain links TRBV23-1 with TRBJ2-7; weak D call: TRBD1 (5 bases). TRBV23-1 is flagged as an ORF with uncertain function. V lost 3 bases and J lost 3, with 15 bases in between. This CDR3 spans 15 amino acids. The CDR3 spells CASSQPRQSFYEQYF. CDR3 bases: TGCGCCAGCAGTCAGCCTCGACAGAGCTTCTACGAGCAGTACTTC.

The rearrangement uses TRBV4-1 and TRBJ1-5; no clear D gene. Germline V gives CDR1 MGHRA, CDR2 YSYEKL. Trimming left V 1 base short and J 0 bases short, with 7 bases between. The length of the CDR3 is 15 residues. The CDR3 DNA reads TGCGCCAGCAGCCAAGGACTGTATAGCAATCAGCCCCAGCATTTT. Translated, it gives CASSQGLYSNQPQHF.

The chain employs TRBV19 and TRBJ1-5, with 10 bases fitting TRBD1. Trimming removed 10 bases from V and 2 bases from J; junction bases left unmatched: 14. Germline CDR1 and CDR2: LNHDA and SQIVND (reference sequence). The length of the CDR3 is 17 residues. CDR3 amino acids: CATKYSTGGIGNQPQHF. The CDR3 coding sequence is TGTGCCACCAAATATTCGACAGGGGGCATTGGCAATCAGCCCCAGCATTTT.

The chain uses TRBV6-5 and TRBJ1-2, with D possibly matching TRBD1 (6 bases). CDR1 is MNHEY, CDR2 SVGAGI, per germline. Trimming left V 4 bases short and J 9 bases short, with 12 bases between. This CDR3 spans 12 amino acids. As DNA, the CDR3 is TGTGCCAGCAGTTTAAACAGGGATAGCTACACCTTC. Translation: CASSLNRDSYTF.

The genes are TRBV10-3 and TRBJ1-2, with D perhaps matching TRBD1 (6 bases). The germline V gene encodes CDR1 ENHRY and CDR2 SYGVKD. The V end lost 9 bases, the J end lost 2 bases, and 10 bases lay between the germline ends. The CDR3 has 12 amino acids. The DNA of the CDR3 is TGTGCCATTCAGGACAGAAACTATGGCTACACCTTC. Translation: CAIQDRNYGYTF.

The chain couples TRBV5-4 to TRBJ1-1; D is unresolved. Trimming removed 9 bases from V and 1 base from J, with 13 bases in between. CDR1 and CDR2 from the germline V gene are SGHNT and YYREEE (reference sequence). This CDR3 is built from 13 residues. Written as DNA, the CDR3 is TGTGCCACCGGGAAGTTGGGGAACACTGAAGCTTTCTTT. This gives the protein CATGKLGNTEAFF.

This chain uses TRBV27 with TRBJ2-1; D gene ambiguous. The germline V gene has CDR1 MNHEY and CDR2 SMNVEV (reference sequence). Trimming took 5 bases from V and 5 from J, leaving 4 bases between them. The CDR3 extends over 11 amino acids. DNA of the CDR3: TGTGCCAGCAGTATCAACAATGAGCAGTTCTTC. Its translation is CASSINNEQFF.